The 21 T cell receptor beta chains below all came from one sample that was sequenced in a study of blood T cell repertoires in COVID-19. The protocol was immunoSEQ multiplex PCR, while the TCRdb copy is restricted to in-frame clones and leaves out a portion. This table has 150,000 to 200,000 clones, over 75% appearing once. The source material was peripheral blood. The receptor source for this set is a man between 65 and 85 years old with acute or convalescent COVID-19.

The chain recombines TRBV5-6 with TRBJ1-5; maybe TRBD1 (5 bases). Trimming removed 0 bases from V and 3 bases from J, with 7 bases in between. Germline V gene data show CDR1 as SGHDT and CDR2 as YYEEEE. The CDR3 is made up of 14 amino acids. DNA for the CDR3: TGTGCCAGCAGCTTGGAAGGGGCCAATCAGCCCCAGCATTTT. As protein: CASSLEGANQPQHF.

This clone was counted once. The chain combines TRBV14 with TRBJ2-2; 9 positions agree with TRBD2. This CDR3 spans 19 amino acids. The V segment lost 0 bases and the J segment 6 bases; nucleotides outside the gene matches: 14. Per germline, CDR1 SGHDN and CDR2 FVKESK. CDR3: CASSQDRAGGATVAGELFF. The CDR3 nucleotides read TGTGCCAGCAGCCAAGATCGGGCGGGAGGGGCAACGGTGGCCGGGGAGCTGTTTTTT.

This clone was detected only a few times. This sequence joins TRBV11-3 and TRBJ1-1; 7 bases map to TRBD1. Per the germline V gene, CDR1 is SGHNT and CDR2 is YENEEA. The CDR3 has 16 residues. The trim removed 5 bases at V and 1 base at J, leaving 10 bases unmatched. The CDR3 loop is CASSPTPGQRNTEAFF. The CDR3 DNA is TGTGCCAGCAGCCCGACCCCGGGACAGAGGAACACTGAAGCTTTCTTT.

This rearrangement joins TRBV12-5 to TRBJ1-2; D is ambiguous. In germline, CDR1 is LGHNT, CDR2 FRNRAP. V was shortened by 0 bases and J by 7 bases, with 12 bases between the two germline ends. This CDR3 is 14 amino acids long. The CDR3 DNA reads TGTGCTAGTGGTTTGGTATTAGGTTCGGGTGGCTACACCTTC. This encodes CASGLVLGSGGYTF.

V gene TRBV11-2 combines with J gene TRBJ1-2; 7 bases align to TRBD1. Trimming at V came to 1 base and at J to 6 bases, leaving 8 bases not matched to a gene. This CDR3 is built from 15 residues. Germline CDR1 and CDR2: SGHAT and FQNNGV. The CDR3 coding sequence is TGTGCCAGCAGCTTAGGCTTGAGGGGGCCGCATGGCTACACCTTC. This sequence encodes CASSLGLRGPHGYTF.

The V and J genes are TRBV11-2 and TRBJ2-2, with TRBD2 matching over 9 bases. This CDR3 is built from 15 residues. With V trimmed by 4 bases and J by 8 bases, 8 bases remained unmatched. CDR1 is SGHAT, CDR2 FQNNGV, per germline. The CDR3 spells CASSYGLARGGELFF. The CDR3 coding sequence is TGTGCCAGCAGCTACGGACTAGCGCGAGGAGGGGAGCTGTTTTTT.

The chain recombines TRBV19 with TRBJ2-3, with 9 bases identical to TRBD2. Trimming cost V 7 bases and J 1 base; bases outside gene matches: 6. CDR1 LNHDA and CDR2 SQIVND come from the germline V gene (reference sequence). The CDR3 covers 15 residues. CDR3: CASTLAGVGTDTQYF. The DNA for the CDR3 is TGTGCCAGTACCTTAGCGGGAGTAGGCACAGATACGCAGTATTTT. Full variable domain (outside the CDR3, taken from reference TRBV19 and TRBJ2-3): DGGITQSPKYLFRKEGQNVTLSCEQNLNHDAMYWYRQDPGQGLRLIYYSQIVNDFQKGDIAEGYSVSREKKESFPLTVTSAQKNPTAFYLCASTLAGVGTDTQYFGPGTRLTVL.

The CDR3 loop is CASSLLGGATDTQYF. The CDR3 DNA follows: TGCGCCAGCAGCTTGTTGGGGGGGGCCACAGATACGCAGTATTTT. The chain is built from TRBV5-1 and TRBJ2-3, with a weak D call TRBD2 (7 bases). This CDR3 contains 15 residues. V lost 1 base and J 2 bases, leaving 11 bases between the germline ends. Germline CDR1 and CDR2: SGHRS and YFSETQ.

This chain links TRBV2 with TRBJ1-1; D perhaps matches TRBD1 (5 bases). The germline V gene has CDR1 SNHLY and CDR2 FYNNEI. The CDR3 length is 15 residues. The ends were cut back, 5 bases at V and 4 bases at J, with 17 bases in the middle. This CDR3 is CASSISRGVVTEAFF. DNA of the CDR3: TGTGCCAGCAGTATCAGTAGGGGCGTCGTCACTGAAGCTTTCTTT.

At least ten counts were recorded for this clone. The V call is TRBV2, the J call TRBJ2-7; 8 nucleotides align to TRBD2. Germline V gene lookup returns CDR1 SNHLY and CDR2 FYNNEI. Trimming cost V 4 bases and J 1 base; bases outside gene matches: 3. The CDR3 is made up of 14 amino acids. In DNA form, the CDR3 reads TGTGCCAGCAGTGTCCCGGGGGGGTCCTACGAGCAGTACTTC. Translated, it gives CASSVPGGSYEQYF.

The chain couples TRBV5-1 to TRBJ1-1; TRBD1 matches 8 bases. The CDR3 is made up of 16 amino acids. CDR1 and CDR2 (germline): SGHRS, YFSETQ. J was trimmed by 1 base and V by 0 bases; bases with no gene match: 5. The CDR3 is CASSLATDRGNTEAFF. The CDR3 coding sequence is TGCGCCAGCAGCTTGGCGACAGACAGGGGGAACACTGAAGCTTTCTTT.

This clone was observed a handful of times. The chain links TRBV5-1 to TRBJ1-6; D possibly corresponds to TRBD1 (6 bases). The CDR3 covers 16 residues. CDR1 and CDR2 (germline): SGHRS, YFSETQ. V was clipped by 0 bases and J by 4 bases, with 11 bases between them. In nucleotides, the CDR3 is TGCGCCAGCAGCTTGGTTTCACAGGGTTATAATTCACCCCTCCACTTT. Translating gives CASSLVSQGYNSPLHF.

For the CDR3, the DNA is TGTGCCAGCAGCTTGGTCGTGGGCCTCGGCACAGATACGCAGTATTTT. Residues: CASSLVVGLGTDTQYF. The V and J genes are TRBV5-8 and TRBJ2-3; D is unclear. The V end lost 0 bases, the J end lost 1 base, and 12 bases lay between the germline ends. The germline V gene encodes CDR1 SGHTS and CDR2 YDEGEE. The CDR3 sequence is 16 residues long. Using reference TRBV5-8 and TRBJ2-3 for the parts outside the CDR3, the full variable domain is EAGVTQSPTHLIKTRGQQATLRCSPISGHTSVYWYQQALGLGLQFLLWYDEGEERNRGNFPPRFSGRQFPNYSSELNVNALELEDSALYLCASSLVVGLGTDTQYFGPGTRLTVL.

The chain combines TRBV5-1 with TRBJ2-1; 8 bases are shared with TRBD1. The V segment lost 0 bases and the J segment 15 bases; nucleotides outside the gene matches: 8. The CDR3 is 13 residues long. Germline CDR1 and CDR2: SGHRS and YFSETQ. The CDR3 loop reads CASSLAGQEKRFF. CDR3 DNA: TGCGCCAGCAGCTTGGCGGGACAGGAAAAGCGGTTCTTC.

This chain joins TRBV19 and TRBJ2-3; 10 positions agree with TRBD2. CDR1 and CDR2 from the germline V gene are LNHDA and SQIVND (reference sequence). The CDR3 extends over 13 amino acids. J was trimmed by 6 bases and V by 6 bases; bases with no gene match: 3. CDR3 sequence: CASRLAGTDTQYF. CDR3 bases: TGTGCCAGTAGACTAGCGGGGACGGATACGCAGTATTTT.

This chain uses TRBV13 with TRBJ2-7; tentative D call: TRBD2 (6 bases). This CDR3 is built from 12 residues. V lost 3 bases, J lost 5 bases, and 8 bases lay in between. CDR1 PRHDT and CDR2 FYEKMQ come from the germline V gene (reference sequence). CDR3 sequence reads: CASSFGGNEQYF. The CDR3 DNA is TGTGCCAGCAGCTTTGGGGGGAACGAGCAGTACTTC.

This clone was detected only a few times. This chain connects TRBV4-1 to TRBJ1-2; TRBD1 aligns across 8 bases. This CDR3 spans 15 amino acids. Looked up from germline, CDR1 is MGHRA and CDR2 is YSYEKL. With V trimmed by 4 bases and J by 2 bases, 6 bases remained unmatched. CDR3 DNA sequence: TGCGCCAGCAGCCCTGGGGGACAGGTGAACTATGGCTACACCTTC. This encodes CASSPGGQVNYGYTF.

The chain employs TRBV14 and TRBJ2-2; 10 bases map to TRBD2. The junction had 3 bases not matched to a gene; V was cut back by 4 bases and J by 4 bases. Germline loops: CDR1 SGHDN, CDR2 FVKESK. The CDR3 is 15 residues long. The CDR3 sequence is CASSPGLAATGELFF. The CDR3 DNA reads TGTGCCAGCAGCCCCGGACTAGCGGCCACCGGGGAGCTGTTTTTT.

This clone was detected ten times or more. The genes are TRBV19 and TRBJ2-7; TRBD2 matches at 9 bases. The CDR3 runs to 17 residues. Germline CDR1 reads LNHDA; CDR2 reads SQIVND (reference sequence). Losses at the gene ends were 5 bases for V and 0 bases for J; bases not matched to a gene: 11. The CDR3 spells CASSVSGGPTSSYEQYF. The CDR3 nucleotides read TGTGCCAGTAGTGTTAGCGGGGGCCCAACCTCCTCCTACGAGCAGTACTTC.

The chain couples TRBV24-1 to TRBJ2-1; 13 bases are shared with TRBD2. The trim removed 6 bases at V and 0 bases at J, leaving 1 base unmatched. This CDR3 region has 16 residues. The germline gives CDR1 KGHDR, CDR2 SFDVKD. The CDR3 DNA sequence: TGTGCCACCAGTCGGACTAGCGGGAGCTCCTACAATGAGCAGTTCTTC. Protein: CATSRTSGSSYNEQFF.

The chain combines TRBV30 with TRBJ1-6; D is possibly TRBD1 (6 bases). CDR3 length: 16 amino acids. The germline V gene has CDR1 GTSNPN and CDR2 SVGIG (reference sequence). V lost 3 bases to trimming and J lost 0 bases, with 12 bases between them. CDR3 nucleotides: TGTGCCTGGAGGACAGGCTTTAGCTCCTATAATTCACCCCTCCACTTT. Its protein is CAWRTGFSSYNSPLHF.